This T cell receptor (beta chain) was sequenced in a study of molecular identifiers for immune sequencing clone quantification. The use of previously described methods and listed TCR primers produced the bulk TCR libraries. In TCRdb, the PCR reads were re-called with MiXCR into one record per CDR3 protein. The table lists about 640,000 distinct CDR3 sequences, just under 20% of them singletons. This clonotype was counted ten times or more. The germline gives CDR1 DFQATT, CDR2 SNEGSKA (reference sequence). The ends were cut back, 0 bases at V and 1 base at J, with 12 bases in the middle. The CDR3 has 16 residues. Libraries used about 19,000 to 1,100,000 sorted naive CD8 T cells and 10%, 30% or 50% RNA input. Naive CD8 T cells were picked out by sorting for CD8+CD4-CCR7+CD45RA+.

This TCR was sampled from a human donor in good health. Some libraries in this study had Jurkat cell RNA spiked in. V usage is TRBV20-1 and J usage is TRBJ2-2; a possible D gene is TRBD1 (6 bases). Material: naive CD8+ T cells from blood, with Jurkat cell RNA spiked in. Specified subset: FACS-sorted CD8+CD4-CCR7+CD45RA+ naive T cells. CDR3 loop: CSARDWETGNTGELFF. In nucleotides, the CDR3 is TGCAGTGCTAGAGATTGGGAGACAGGGAACACCGGGGAGCTGTTTTTT.